This T cell receptor beta chain stems from a study of metastatic and nonmetastatic thyroid tumors. Study outcomes and limitations: Within blood and tumor, benign nodules reportedly had significantly lower TCR beta diversity than malignant thyroid tumors did.

This CDR3 contains 10 residues. The V end lost 1 base, the J end lost 7 bases, and 4 bases lay between the germline ends. CDR1 and CDR2 (germline): DFQATT, SNEGSKA (reference sequence). TCRdb re-analyzed the PCR reads using MiXCR. The sample records tens of thousands of clones, 18% being singletons. Patients were all untreated before their thyroid surgery. Note on this clone: Antigen: not known.

The V gene is TRBV20-1, the J gene TRBJ1-2; D uncertain. This receptor was taken from a female donor with papillary thyroid cancer or a benign thyroid nodule (not recorded which). Some clones in this sample may be carry-over from other donors' samples. The sequenced sample consisted of blood. DNA for the CDR3: TGCAGTGCTAGAGTGGGTGGCTACACCTTC. Its translation: CSARVGGYTF.